The 21 T cell receptor beta chains in this list originate from one sample, sequenced in a study of CD8 T cells in Susac syndrome (dated 2019 in TCRdb). Library preparation employed the immunoSEQ multiplex PCR assay. RNA was extracted using the RNeasy kit, and about 0.45 to 1 microgram was reverse transcribed with random hexamers. The raw public reads went through TCRdb reprocessing: fastp at Q25, MiXCR clone calling, in-frame beta chains kept. Each record represents a unique CDR3 protein, reported with the most common genes and DNA among its rows. Recorded for this sample are 130,000 to 150,000 distinct CDR3 sequences; approximately 93% of them occurred a single time. The ten largest clones capture more than 0.065% of the sample. Sequencing was performed on CD4+ T cells from PBMCs. The receptors here all came from a human donor in good health.

V gene TRBV18 combines with J gene TRBJ2-5; tentative D call: TRBD2 (5 bases). The V end lost 3 bases, the J end lost 2 bases, and 7 bases lay between the germline ends. Per the germline V gene, CDR1 is KGHSH and CDR2 is LQKENI. The CDR3 is 13 amino acids. The CDR3 nucleotides are TGTGCCAGCTCACCCGGGGAGCAAGAGACCCAGTACTTC. This translates into CASSPGEQETQYF.

The rearrangement joins TRBV5-6 to TRBJ1-4, with no clear D. The length of the CDR3 is 15 residues. Germline CDR1 is SGHDT and CDR2 is YYEEEE. V gave up 1 base and J gave up 4 bases, with 11 bases separating them. The CDR3, as DNA: TGTGCCAGCAGCTTGTCCTGGCCCTATAATGAAAAACTGTTTTTT. It translates to CASSLSWPYNEKLFF. The full variable domain, its missing parts supplied by reference TRBV5-6 and TRBJ1-4, is DAGVTQSPTHLIKTRGQQVTLRCSPKSGHDTVSWYQQALGQGPQFIFQYYEEEERQRGNFPDRFSGHQFPNYSSELNVNALLLGDSALYLCASSLSWPYNEKLFFGSGTQLSVL.

The chain uses TRBV5-6 and TRBJ1-5; a weak D match, TRBD1 (6 bases). V was shortened by 0 bases and J by 0 bases, with 16 bases between the two germline ends. The CDR3 sequence is 18 residues long. The germline V gene encodes CDR1 SGHDT and CDR2 YYEEEE. This CDR3 is CASSLAGHTDLSNQPQHF. CDR3 in DNA: TGTGCCAGCAGCTTGGCGGGACACACGGACCTTAGCAATCAGCCCCAGCATTTT.

V gene TRBV7-9 combines with J gene TRBJ2-7; D tentatively reads TRBD1 or TRBD2 (8 bases each). The CDR3 length is 16 residues. Trimming cost V 2 bases and J 2 bases, with 16 bases left between them. CDR1 is SEHNR, CDR2 FQNEAQ, per germline (reference sequence). This CDR3 reads CASSLPGGDRPYEQYF. Here the CDR3 DNA reads TGTGCCAGCAGCTTACCGGGGGGGGACAGGCCCTACGAGCAGTACTTC.

The chain links TRBV29-1 to TRBJ2-7; the D gene is possibly TRBD2 (6 bases). Germline CDR1 and CDR2: SQVTM and ANQGSEA. V lost 8 bases and J 2 bases, leaving 19 bases between the germline ends. This CDR3 comprises 14 residues. CDR3 sequence (DNA): TGCAGCACCCTCGGGCTAGCGTTCCCCTACGAGCAGTACTTC. Translated: CSTLGLAFPYEQYF.

The chain combines TRBV3-1 with TRBJ1-2; possible D gene TRBD1, 6 bases. CDR3 length: 14 amino acids. The germline CDR1 and CDR2 sequences are LGHDT and YNNKEL (reference sequence). V lost 3 bases and J 5 bases, leaving 13 bases between the germline ends. The CDR3 region has the DNA TGTGCCAGCAGCCACCCCGGGGGGCGGTATGGCTACACCTTC. This encodes CASSHPGGRYGYTF.

V and J are TRBV18 and TRBJ2-5, with 9 bases identical to TRBD1. The CDR3 covers 14 residues. Germline V CDR1 and CDR2: KGHSH, LQKENI. V trimming: 6 bases; J trimming: 2 bases; junction bases outside the gene matches: 4. CDR3 coding DNA: TGTGCCAGCTCGTCACAGGGGGCGCAAGAGACCCAGTACTTC. Protein: CASSSQGAQETQYF.

The chain is built from TRBV15 and TRBJ1-4; D gene ambiguous. The CDR3 length is 15 residues. Germline values: CDR1 LNHNV, CDR2 YYDKDF (reference sequence). Trimming removed 4 bases at V and 5 bases at J, with 14 bases between. Written as DNA, the CDR3 is TGTGCCACCAGCACTAGAGTAGCCTCAAATGAAAAACTGTTTTTT. Translating gives CATSTRVASNEKLFF. Complete variable domain (other parts from reference TRBV15 and TRBJ1-4): DAMVIQNPRYQVTQFGKPVTLSCSQTLNHNVMYWYQQKSSQAPKLLFHYYDKDFNNEADTPDNFQSRRPNTSFCFLDIRSPGLGDTAMYLCATSTRVASNEKLFFGSGTQLSVL.

The J gene is TRBJ1-2, the V gene TRBV20-1; the D gene is possibly TRBD1 (6 bases). Between the trimmed V and J ends, which lost 3 bases and 0 bases, there was a span of 14 bases. Per germline, CDR1 DFQATT and CDR2 SNEGSKA (reference sequence). This CDR3 region has 15 residues. CDR3 region: CSASNAGATNYGYTF. The CDR3 region has the DNA TGCAGTGCTAGTAATGCAGGGGCTACTAACTATGGCTACACCTTC.

This clonotype was picked up one time. J is TRBJ1-2 and V is TRBV29-1; D gene unclear. The ends were cut back, 3 bases at V and 3 bases at J, with 14 bases in the middle. CDR3 length: 14 residues. Germline values: CDR1 SQVTM, CDR2 ANQGSEA. The CDR3 coding sequence is TGCAGCGTTGAGGAGGGCATATTAGACTATGGCTACACCTTC. It specifies CSVEEGILDYGYTF.

This sequence joins TRBV2 and TRBJ2-1; D may be TRBD2 (5 bases). Trimming cost V 2 bases and J 4 bases, with 12 bases left between them. The length of the CDR3 is 15 residues. Germline lookup yields CDR1 SNHLY and CDR2 FYNNEI. CDR3 in amino acids: CASSEWSLAYNEQFF. The CDR3 DNA sequence: TGTGCCAGCAGTGAATGGTCCCTAGCTTACAATGAGCAGTTCTTC.

The V and J genes are TRBV5-1 and TRBJ1-1; the D gene is possibly TRBD1 (5 bases). The V gene lost 4 bases and the J gene lost 4 bases, with 17 bases spanning the gap. Germline CDR1 is SGHRS and CDR2 is YFSETQ. The CDR3 extends over 15 amino acids. Here the CDR3 reads CASSLGRTFGTEAFF. The CDR3 DNA follows: TGCGCCAGCAGCCTGGGCCGGACATTTGGCACTGAAGCTTTCTTT.

The rearrangement uses TRBV11-3 and TRBJ2-7, with TRBD1 matching over 7 bases. Trimming at V came to 5 bases and at J to 2 bases, leaving 6 bases not matched to a gene. This CDR3 region has 14 residues. Germline V gene data show CDR1 as SGHNT and CDR2 as YENEEA. CDR3 nucleotide sequence: TGTGCCAGCAGCGACCGGGACAGTCCCTACGAGCAGTACTTC. It specifies CASSDRDSPYEQYF.

The chain carries TRBV7-8 and TRBJ1-1; D is possibly TRBD1 (6 bases). Deletions cut 1 base from V and 1 base from J, with 13 bases between. CDR1 SGHVS and CDR2 FQNEAQ come from the germline V gene. The CDR3 is 16 residues long. The CDR3 DNA reads as TGTGCCAGCAGCTTAGGCCCACAGGGTACGAACACTGAAGCTTTCTTT. Translation gives CASSLGPQGTNTEAFF.

In its sample, this clonotype was seen once. The J gene is TRBJ1-1, the V gene TRBV29-1; D possibly corresponds to TRBD1 (6 bases). Per the germline V gene, CDR1 is SQVTM and CDR2 is ANQGSEA. The CDR3 covers 12 residues. Trimming left V 2 bases short and J 5 bases short, with 9 bases between. CDR3 amino acids: CSVERTETEAFF. The DNA of the CDR3 is TGCAGCGTTGAAAGGACAGAGACTGAAGCTTTCTTT.

The chain combines TRBV10-3 with TRBJ1-2; D remains ambiguous. Per germline, CDR1 ENHRY and CDR2 SYGVKD. V was trimmed by 0 bases and J by 8 bases, leaving 10 bases between them. This CDR3 has 13 residues. The CDR3 sequence is CAISESRVNGYTF. Written as DNA, the CDR3 is TGTGCCATCAGTGAGTCGAGGGTAAACGGCTACACCTTC.

The sample holds one count of this clonotype. This chain connects TRBV7-2 to TRBJ2-1, with D unresolved. Trimming removed 3 bases from V and 6 bases from J, with 3 bases in between. This CDR3 spans 11 amino acids. The V gene's germline CDR1 is SGHTA and CDR2 FQGNSA. CDR3 nucleotides: TGTGCCAGCAGCTTGATCAATGAGCAGTTCTTC. Translation gives CASSLINEQFF.

The chain couples TRBV19 to TRBJ2-7; 7 bases agree with TRBD2. V lost 3 bases and J lost 4; bases outside the gene matches: 9. This CDR3 spans 15 amino acids. CDR1 is LNHDA and CDR2 is SQIVND in the germline V gene (reference sequence). CDR3: CASSIAAGVVYEQYF. DNA of the CDR3: TGTGCCAGTAGTATCGCGGCGGGAGTCGTATACGAGCAGTACTTC.

V and J are TRBV19 and TRBJ1-2; D is perhaps TRBD1 (5 bases). The germline V gene encodes CDR1 LNHDA and CDR2 SQIVND (reference sequence). V was clipped by 3 bases and J by 3 bases, with 14 bases between them. The CDR3 consists of 15 residues. CDR3 residues: CASSIRAGLDYGYTF. In nucleotides, the CDR3 is TGTGCCAGTAGTATCCGGGCAGGGCTAGACTATGGCTACACCTTC. Full variable domain (remainder filled in from reference TRBV19 and TRBJ1-2): DGGITQSPKYLFRKEGQNVTLSCEQNLNHDAMYWYRQDPGQGLRLIYYSQIVNDFQKGDIAEGYSVSREKKESFPLTVTSAQKNPTAFYLCASSIRAGLDYGYTFGSGTRLTVV.

The V call is TRBV14, the J call TRBJ2-1; D is unclear. V was pared by 4 bases and J by 8 bases, with 12 bases between. This CDR3 region has 13 residues. The germline V gene has CDR1 SGHDN and CDR2 FVKESK. The CDR3 is CASSLIDNDEQFF. The DNA for the CDR3 is TGTGCCAGCAGCCTTATTGACAATGATGAGCAGTTCTTC.

The V gene is TRBV10-3, the J gene TRBJ1-5; tentative D call: TRBD1 (5 bases). Trimming pared 4 bases from V and 1 base from J, leaving 11 bases between. The CDR3 runs 15 residues. Germline V gene lookup returns CDR1 ENHRY and CDR2 SYGVKD. CDR3 in amino acids: CAISGDSLSNQPQHF. The CDR3 DNA reads TGTGCCATCAGTGGAGACAGTCTGAGCAATCAGCCCCAGCATTTT.